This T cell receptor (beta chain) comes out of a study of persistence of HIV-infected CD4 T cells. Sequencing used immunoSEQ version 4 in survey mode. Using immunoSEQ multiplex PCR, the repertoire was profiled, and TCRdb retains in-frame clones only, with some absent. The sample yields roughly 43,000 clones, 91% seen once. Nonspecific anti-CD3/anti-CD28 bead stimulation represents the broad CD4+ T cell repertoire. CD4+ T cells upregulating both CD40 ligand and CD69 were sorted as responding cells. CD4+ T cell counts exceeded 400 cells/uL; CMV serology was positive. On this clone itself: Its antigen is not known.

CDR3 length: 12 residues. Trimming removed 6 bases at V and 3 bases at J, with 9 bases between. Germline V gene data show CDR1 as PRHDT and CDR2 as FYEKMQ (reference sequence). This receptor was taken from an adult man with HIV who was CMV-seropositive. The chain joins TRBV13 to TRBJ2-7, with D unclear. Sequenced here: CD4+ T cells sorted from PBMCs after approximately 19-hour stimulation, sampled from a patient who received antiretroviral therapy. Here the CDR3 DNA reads TGTGCCAGCAGTATGGACCTCTACGAGCAGTACTTC. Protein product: CASSMDLYEQYF.